The rows below give T cell receptor beta chains drawn from one sample of a study of CD8 T cells in Susac syndrome. TCRdb redid the calling of the immunoSEQ multiplex PCR reads with MiXCR, one entry per CDR3 protein. This sample has more than 95,000 distinct CDR3 sequences, with 85% to 95% found just once. Material for sequencing was CD8+ T cells from PBMCs. These receptors were taken from a human donor with multiple sclerosis. Both conserved end residues are part of each CDR3. Each record gives: D gene, V gene, J gene, clone size, CDR3 protein, CDR3 DNA. The D gene is left open where the match is weak. Rows may omit the clone size; those that give it use once, few, many or a size class.

D gene: .
V gene: TRBV9
J gene: TRBJ1-1
clone size: few
CDR3 protein: CASSPGVNTEAFF
CDR3 DNA: TGTGCCAGCAGCCCCGGCGTGAACACTGAAGCTTTCTTT

D gene: TRBD1
V gene: TRBV30
J gene: TRBJ1-3
clone size: .
CDR3 protein: CAWIRQGTPGNTIYF
CDR3 DNA: TGTGCCTGGATCCGACAGGGGACCCCTGGAAACACCATATATTTT

D gene: .
V gene: TRBV12-3/TRBV12-4
J gene: TRBJ1-2
clone size: .
CDR3 protein: CASRQKGGLGELVPSGYTF
CDR3 DNA: TGTGCCAGCAGGCAAAAGGGGGGGCTAGGAGAACTTGTTCCGTCTGGCTACACCTTC

D gene: .
V gene: TRBV19
J gene: TRBJ2-3
clone size: .
CDR3 protein: CAINFGICTDTQYF
CDR3 DNA: TGTGCCATCAACTTCGGGATTTGCACAGATACGCAGTATTTT

D gene: .
V gene: TRBV5-1
J gene: TRBJ1-1
clone size: .
CDR3 protein: CASSLKAGNEAFF
CDR3 DNA: TGCGCCAGCAGCTTGAAGGCTGGGAATGAAGCTTTCTTT

D gene: .
V gene: TRBV4-1
J gene: TRBJ2-5
clone size: .
CDR3 protein: CASSQRRASQETQYF
CDR3 DNA: TGCGCCAGCAGCCAACGGCGGGCTTCCCAAGAGACCCAGTACTTC

D gene: .
V gene: TRBV7-9
J gene: TRBJ1-2
clone size: once
CDR3 protein: CASSSYREPIYGYTF
CDR3 DNA: TGTGCCAGCAGCAGCTACCGGGAGCCGATCTATGGCTACACCTTC

D gene: .
V gene: TRBV27
J gene: TRBJ2-5
clone size: .
CDR3 protein: CASSLPTVNLEETQYF
CDR3 DNA: TGTGCCAGCAGTTTACCGACAGTCAACTTAGAAGAGACCCAGTACTTC

D gene: .
V gene: TRBV12-3/TRBV12-4
J gene: TRBJ2-1
clone size: .
CDR3 protein: CASTDSYNEQFF
CDR3 DNA: TGTGCCAGCACCGACTCCTACAATGAGCAGTTCTTC

D gene: TRBD2
V gene: TRBV13
J gene: TRBJ2-2
clone size: .
CDR3 protein: CASSSRTSGDGTGELFF
CDR3 DNA: TGTGCCAGCAGCTCCCGGACTAGCGGGGATGGCACCGGGGAGCTGTTTTTT

D gene: TRBD2
V gene: TRBV6-1
J gene: TRBJ2-7
clone size: .
CDR3 protein: CASSEMAGAYEQYF
CDR3 DNA: TGTGCCAGCAGTGAAATGGCGGGGGCCTACGAGCAGTACTTC

D gene: .
V gene: TRBV19
J gene: TRBJ2-1
clone size: .
CDR3 protein: CASSIDRGYTYNEQFF
CDR3 DNA: TGTGCCAGTAGTATAGATCGTGGCTACACCTACAATGAGCAGTTCTTC

D gene: .
V gene: TRBV24-1
J gene: TRBJ1-1
clone size: .
CDR3 protein: CATSDGTSEAFF
CDR3 DNA: TGTGCCACCAGTGATGGGACAAGTGAAGCTTTCTTT

D gene: TRBD1
V gene: TRBV6-5
J gene: TRBJ2-7
clone size: few
CDR3 protein: CASSYDRASYEQYF
CDR3 DNA: TGTGCCAGCAGTTACGACAGGGCCTCCTACGAGCAGTACTTC

D gene: .
V gene: TRBV14
J gene: TRBJ2-7
clone size: .
CDR3 protein: CACSPWGTGSYEQYF
CDR3 DNA: TGTGCCTGCAGCCCCTGGGGTACCGGCTCCTACGAGCAGTACTTC

D gene: TRBD1
V gene: TRBV5-1
J gene: TRBJ2-1
clone size: .
CDR3 protein: CASSLGDRPNEQFF
CDR3 DNA: TGCGCCAGCAGCCTGGGGGACAGGCCTAATGAGCAGTTCTTC

D gene: .
V gene: TRBV3-1
J gene: TRBJ2-5
clone size: .
CDR3 protein: CASSQAQSGETQYF
CDR3 DNA: TGTGCCAGCAGCCAAGCTCAATCAGGGGAGACCCAGTACTTC

D gene: .
V gene: TRBV4-1
J gene: TRBJ2-7
clone size: .
CDR3 protein: CASSPTMAYEQYF
CDR3 DNA: TGCGCCAGCAGCCCGACTATGGCCTACGAGCAGTACTTC

D gene: .
V gene: TRBV7-9
J gene: TRBJ2-2
clone size: .
CDR3 protein: CASSPRVSGELFF
CDR3 DNA: TGTGCCAGCAGCCCCAGGGTTTCCGGGGAGCTGTTTTTT

D gene: TRBD1
V gene: TRBV4-1
J gene: TRBJ1-2
clone size: .
CDR3 protein: CASSQLTGLSYGYTF
CDR3 DNA: TGCGCCAGCAGCCAACTGACAGGGCTAAGCTATGGCTACACCTTC

D gene: .
V gene: TRBV6-2/TRBV6-3
J gene: TRBJ1-5
clone size: .
CDR3 protein: CASSYRQTYSNQPQHF
CDR3 DNA: TGTGCCAGCAGTTACCGACAGACTTATAGCAATCAGCCCCAGCATTTT

D gene: .
V gene: TRBV7-3
J gene: TRBJ2-1
clone size: .
CDR3 protein: CASSLSLARENEQFF
CDR3 DNA: TGTGCCAGCAGCTTAAGTCTGGCGAGAGAAAATGAGCAGTTCTTC